The source of this T cell receptor beta chain is a study of Tregs in tolerant kidney transplant recipients. CDR1 and CDR2 from the germline V gene are SNHLY and FYNNEI. Trimming cost V 6 bases and J 3 bases; bases outside gene matches: 3. The CDR3 spans 14 residues. Regarding the study as a whole: No direct test of biological reproducibility was done here. Activated donor B cell expansion appeared to reveal the most relevant donor-specific TCRbeta repertoire.

Assay: immunoSEQ multiplex PCR; the TCRdb copy retains only in-frame clones and omits some. The sample has approximately 24,000 clones. In the case of this clone: The antigen remains unidentified. The read terminates 3 residues ahead of where the CDR3 ends, so the germline J gene completes it.

Recipients received nonmyeloablative bone marrow transplants from related graft donors, with transient mixed chimerism. The TCR originated in a human patient who received a combined kidney and bone marrow transplant. The graft donor may have contributed some T cells. The specimen comprised CD4+ T cells from blood (PBMCs), sampled 6 months after the transplant. J is TRBJ1-5 and V is TRBV2; TRBD1 matches 9 bases. The CDR3 bases that were read are TGTGCCAGCAGGGACAGGGGTTTCAATCAGCCC. Its translation: CASRDRGFNQP. The entire CDR3 protein reads CASRDRGFNQPQHF.